A single count supports the clone carrying this T cell receptor (beta chain). It was during active infection that Seattle patients were enrolled and then longitudinally followed. These data originate in a study of blood T cell repertoires in COVID-19. Study overall: Specimens from acute and convalescent COVID-19 originated in the United States, Italy and Spain. T cells, B-cell-depleted T cells, or PBMCs provided the cDNA or gDNA that served as material.

The CDR3 runs 13 residues. The germline gives CDR1 SGDLS, CDR2 YYNGEE. Deletions cut 3 bases from V and 0 bases from J, with 6 bases between. TCRdb's copy holds only in-frame clones and misses some; the assay was immunoSEQ multiplex PCR. The sample carries 250,000 to 350,000 clones, approximately 86% recorded once. The TCR was taken from a woman aged 65 to 85 with COVID-19, enrolled during active disease. The chain uses TRBV9 and TRBJ2-5; D call uncertain. The specimen was peripheral blood. Written as DNA, the CDR3 is TGTGCCAGCAGCGACCGGTACCAAGAGACCCAGTACTTC. Its translation is CASSDRYQETQYF.